These T cell receptor beta chains were read from a single sample in a study of neurological immune-mediated disorders. A single record per CDR3 protein comes from TCRdb applying MiXCR to the 5' RACE reads. Among some 87,000 distinct CDR3 sequences, under 15% were seen once, and the ten largest hold roughly 5%. Material for sequencing was PBMCs. These receptors were obtained from a female donor with HTLV-1-associated myelopathy (HAM/TSP). CDR3s include the opening cysteine and the closing phenylalanine or tryptophan. The D gene is left open where the match is weak. Clone size, where shown, is once, few, many, or a class for clones that have expanded.

clone_size: many
j_call: TRBJ2-1
v_call: TRBV5-1
d_call: TRBD1
cdr3_aa: CASSLAGTGRDEQFF
cdr3_nt: TGCGCCAGCAGCTTGGCCGGGACAGGGCGCGATGAGCAGTTCTTC

clone_size: -
j_call: TRBJ1-2
v_call: TRBV6-1
d_call: TRBD1
cdr3_aa: CASSEIWGTGGMNGYTF
cdr3_nt: TGTGCCAGCAGTGAAATATGGGGGACAGGGGGCATGAATGGCTACACCTTC

clone_size: many
j_call: TRBJ2-5
v_call: TRBV14
d_call: -
cdr3_aa: CASSQAGSETQYF
cdr3_nt: TGTGCCAGCAGCCAAGCCGGATCGGAGACCCAGTACTTC

clone_size: many
j_call: TRBJ1-1
v_call: TRBV10-3
d_call: -
cdr3_aa: CAISEFSADYTEAFF
cdr3_nt: TGTGCCATCAGTGAGTTTTCGGCAGATTACACTGAAGCTTTCTTT

clone_size: many
j_call: TRBJ2-2
v_call: TRBV14
d_call: -
cdr3_aa: CASSQGLITNTGELFF
cdr3_nt: TGTGCCAGCAGCCAAGGACTTATTACGAACACCGGGGAGCTGTTTTTT

clone_size: many
j_call: TRBJ2-7
v_call: TRBV9
d_call: -
cdr3_aa: CASSVATPQVEQYF
cdr3_nt: TGTGCCAGCAGCGTAGCCACTCCGCAGGTCGAGCAGTACTTC

clone_size: -
j_call: TRBJ2-5
v_call: TRBV6-5
d_call: TRBD1
cdr3_aa: CASSWTGVRETKYF
cdr3_nt: TGTGCCAGCAGTTGGACAGGGGTAAGGGAGACCAAGTACTTC

clone_size: few
j_call: TRBJ1-5
v_call: TRBV20-1
d_call: -
cdr3_aa: CSATRGPSNQPQHF
cdr3_nt: TGCAGTGCCACCAGGGGCCCCAGCAATCAGCCCCAGCATTTT

clone_size: many
j_call: TRBJ2-3
v_call: TRBV15
d_call: -
cdr3_aa: CATSRDTDTQYF
cdr3_nt: TGTGCTACCAGCAGAGATACAGATACGCAGTATTTT

clone_size: many
j_call: TRBJ2-2
v_call: TRBV5-5
d_call: -
cdr3_aa: CASSFAGDLNTGELFF
cdr3_nt: TGTGCCAGCAGCTTTGCAGGGGATCTGAACACCGGGGAGCTGTTTTTT

clone_size: many
j_call: TRBJ2-1
v_call: TRBV7-3
d_call: -
cdr3_aa: CASSRGDSGARGEQFF
cdr3_nt: TGTGCCAGCAGCAGAGGGGACTCAGGGGCGCGAGGGGAGCAGTTCTTC

clone_size: many
j_call: TRBJ2-5
v_call: TRBV28
d_call: -
cdr3_aa: CASSLYQGKETQYF
cdr3_nt: TGTGCCAGCAGTTTGTATCAGGGTAAAGAGACCCAGTACTTC

clone_size: -
j_call: TRBJ2-7
v_call: TRBV18
d_call: -
cdr3_aa: CASSPPSLGGIEQYF
cdr3_nt: TGTGCCAGCTCACCACCGTCTTTGGGGGGCATCGAGCAGTACTTC

clone_size: many
j_call: TRBJ2-7
v_call: TRBV4-1
d_call: -
cdr3_aa: CASSQDQGYEQYF
cdr3_nt: TGCGCCAGCAGCCAAGATCAGGGGTACGAGCAGTACTTC

clone_size: -
j_call: TRBJ2-4
v_call: TRBV6-5
d_call: -
cdr3_aa: CASSYSRKTKNIQYF
cdr3_nt: TGTGCCAGCAGTTACTCAAGGAAAACCAAAAACATTCAGTACTTC

clone_size: many
j_call: TRBJ2-5
v_call: TRBV5-1
d_call: -
cdr3_aa: CASSTEETQYF
cdr3_nt: TGCGCCAGCAGTACTGAGGAGACCCAGTACTTC

clone_size: many
j_call: TRBJ2-1
v_call: TRBV5-1
d_call: -
cdr3_aa: CASTRERGAWNEQFF
cdr3_nt: TGCGCCAGCACCCGTGAAAGGGGCGCGTGGAATGAGCAGTTCTTC

clone_size: many
j_call: TRBJ2-1
v_call: TRBV11-2
d_call: -
cdr3_aa: CASSLNIDEQFF
cdr3_nt: TGTGCCAGCAGCCTCAATATCGATGAGCAGTTCTTC

clone_size: many
j_call: TRBJ2-5
v_call: TRBV10-3
d_call: -
cdr3_aa: CAIGGRLQETQYF
cdr3_nt: TGTGCCATCGGCGGTCGACTTCAAGAGACCCAGTACTTC

clone_size: many
j_call: TRBJ1-2
v_call: TRBV5-1
d_call: -
cdr3_aa: CASSLLRTGINYGYTF
cdr3_nt: TGCGCCAGCAGCCTATTGCGTACAGGGATTAACTATGGCTACACCTTC

clone_size: many
j_call: TRBJ2-7
v_call: TRBV9
d_call: TRBD1
cdr3_aa: CASSADRVAFEQYF
cdr3_nt: TGTGCCAGCAGCGCGGACAGGGTAGCGTTCGAGCAGTACTTC

clone_size: few
j_call: TRBJ2-6
v_call: TRBV12-3/TRBV12-4
d_call: -
cdr3_aa: CASSFLSWNSGANVLTF
cdr3_nt: TGTGCCAGCAGTTTCTTGTCCTGGAACTCTGGGGCCAACGTCCTGACTTTC

clone_size: many
j_call: TRBJ1-2
v_call: TRBV2
d_call: -
cdr3_aa: CASSAGYNYGYTF
cdr3_nt: TGTGCCAGCAGTGCAGGGTACAACTATGGCTACACCTTC

clone_size: many
j_call: TRBJ2-7
v_call: TRBV6-5
d_call: TRBD2
cdr3_aa: CASSFGGAVSYEQYF
cdr3_nt: TGTGCCAGCAGTTTCGGGGGGGCGGTCTCCTACGAGCAGTACTTC

clone_size: many
j_call: TRBJ1-5
v_call: TRBV9
d_call: -
cdr3_aa: CASSVGGFVTVNQPQHF
cdr3_nt: TGTGCCAGCAGCGTTGGTGGGTTCGTCACAGTCAATCAGCCCCAGCATTTT

clone_size: many
j_call: TRBJ1-2
v_call: TRBV7-2
d_call: -
cdr3_aa: CASSTRGAGPSSSYGYTF
cdr3_nt: TGTGCCAGCAGCACGCGGGGGGCAGGTCCCTCGTCTAGCTATGGCTACACCTTC

clone_size: many
j_call: TRBJ2-2
v_call: TRBV5-1
d_call: -
cdr3_aa: CASNRMAGDTGELFF
cdr3_nt: TGCGCCAGCAACAGGATGGCAGGGGACACCGGGGAGCTGTTTTTT

clone_size: few
j_call: TRBJ1-1
v_call: TRBV6-6
d_call: -
cdr3_aa: CASSYPGGMNTEAFF
cdr3_nt: TGTGCCAGCTCCTACCCAGGCGGTATGAACACTGAAGCTTTCTTT

clone_size: -
j_call: TRBJ2-7
v_call: TRBV15
d_call: TRBD2
cdr3_aa: CATRRDRGEYYEQYF
cdr3_nt: TGTGCCACCAGAAGAGACCGGGGGGAATACTACGAGCAGTACTTC

clone_size: many
j_call: TRBJ2-1
v_call: TRBV12-3/TRBV12-4
d_call: TRBD2
cdr3_aa: CASSQLAALAYNEQFF
cdr3_nt: TGTGCCAGCAGTCAACTAGCGGCCCTTGCCTACAATGAGCAGTTCTTC

clone_size: many
j_call: TRBJ2-4
v_call: TRBV6-5
d_call: -
cdr3_aa: CASSYSDGPAQYF
cdr3_nt: TGTGCCAGCAGTTACAGCGATGGACCGGCTCAGTACTTC

clone_size: many
j_call: TRBJ1-2
v_call: TRBV5-1
d_call: -
cdr3_aa: CASSLEAGIYGYTF
cdr3_nt: TGCGCCAGCAGCTTGGAGGCAGGGATTTATGGCTACACCTTC

clone_size: many
j_call: TRBJ2-1
v_call: TRBV28
d_call: TRBD1
cdr3_aa: CASSSFYVWTGDNEQFF
cdr3_nt: TGTGCCAGCAGTTCATTTTATGTTTGGACAGGGGACAATGAGCAGTTCTTC

clone_size: many
j_call: TRBJ1-5
v_call: TRBV28
d_call: TRBD1
cdr3_aa: CASSLGDRGHQPQHF
cdr3_nt: TGTGCCAGCAGTCTCGGAGACAGGGGTCATCAGCCCCAGCATTTT

clone_size: many
j_call: TRBJ2-7
v_call: TRBV29-1
d_call: -
cdr3_aa: CSIPGPRGVHEQYF
cdr3_nt: TGCAGCATTCCTGGCCCCCGGGGCGTACACGAGCAGTACTTC

clone_size: many
j_call: TRBJ2-1
v_call: TRBV28
d_call: TRBD2
cdr3_aa: CASSLRGAGGGEQFF
cdr3_nt: TGTGCCAGCAGTTTAAGAGGTGCGGGGGGAGGCGAGCAGTTCTTC

clone_size: few
j_call: TRBJ2-7
v_call: TRBV12-3/TRBV12-4
d_call: TRBD1
cdr3_aa: CASSFNRGFSYEQYF
cdr3_nt: TGTGCCAGCAGTTTTAACAGGGGGTTTTCCTACGAGCAGTACTTC

clone_size: many
j_call: TRBJ1-2
v_call: TRBV12-3/TRBV12-4
d_call: -
cdr3_aa: CASSLSRYDAGYTF
cdr3_nt: TGTGCCAGCAGTTTAAGCAGATATGATGCAGGCTACACCTTC

clone_size: -
j_call: TRBJ2-1
v_call: TRBV27
d_call: -
cdr3_aa: CASSLSPPELPLYNEQFF
cdr3_nt: TGTGCCAGCAGTTTATCCCCCCCGGAGTTGCCCCTCTACAATGAGCAGTTCTTC

clone_size: many
j_call: TRBJ2-3
v_call: TRBV5-1
d_call: TRBD2
cdr3_aa: CASRDTSGDHTQYF
cdr3_nt: TGCGCCAGCAGGGACACTAGCGGGGATCATACGCAGTATTTT

clone_size: few
j_call: TRBJ2-7
v_call: TRBV27
d_call: TRBD1
cdr3_aa: CASSLQGAREQYF
cdr3_nt: TGTGCCAGCAGTTTGCAGGGGGCGAGGGAGCAGTACTTC

clone_size: many
j_call: TRBJ2-3
v_call: TRBV25-1
d_call: TRBD2
cdr3_aa: CASSDLLGTSGSTDTQYF
cdr3_nt: TGTGCCAGCAGTGACCTACTCGGGACTAGCGGGAGCACAGATACGCAGTATTTT

clone_size: many
j_call: TRBJ2-3
v_call: TRBV5-1
d_call: -
cdr3_aa: CASSLAVADTQYF
cdr3_nt: TGCGCCAGCAGCTTGGCCGTCGCAGATACGCAGTATTTT

clone_size: many
j_call: TRBJ1-6
v_call: TRBV20-1
d_call: TRBD1
cdr3_aa: CSAKSLLTGTGHSPLHF
cdr3_nt: TGCAGTGCTAAAAGCCTGCTGACCGGGACAGGTCACTCACCCCTCCACTTT

clone_size: many
j_call: TRBJ2-5
v_call: TRBV29-1
d_call: -
cdr3_aa: CSVVSRATIQETQYF
cdr3_nt: TGCAGCGTTGTTTCTCGGGCTACCATTCAAGAGACCCAGTACTTC

clone_size: many
j_call: TRBJ2-7
v_call: TRBV29-1
d_call: -
cdr3_aa: CSVDDRGPTIGYTYEQYF
cdr3_nt: TGCAGCGTTGATGACCGGGGCCCTACTATCGGATATACCTACGAGCAGTACTTC

clone_size: many
j_call: TRBJ2-3
v_call: TRBV12-3/TRBV12-4
d_call: -
cdr3_aa: CASTDPRVGDTQYF
cdr3_nt: TGTGCCAGCACCGACCCCAGGGTGGGAGATACGCAGTATTTT